These 27 T cell receptor beta chains originate from one sample sequenced in a study of shared clonotypes between healthy human individuals (dated by TCRdb to about 2020). Libraries were constructed by the immunoSEQ multiplex PCR assay. This immuneACCESS table, as held by TCRdb, lists in-frame sequences with V and J called but not all clones. Of the missing ones, under half trace to an unresolved V gene in checked studies; the others have no known cause. The sample table shows millions of clones, and approximately 95% are seen once. 0.85% to 1.3% of the sample belongs to the ten largest clones. For the CD8 naive samples, CD45RO-negative cells were positively selected for CCR7, yielding a CD45RA+CCR7+ population from which TemRA cells were excluded. Input material: naive CD8+ T cells sorted from blood. Reading the label with the study, this specimen's cell subset or site is: CD45RA+CCR7+. The receptors were sampled from a man between 18 and 29 years old in good health.

This clone was observed a single time. The rearrangement joins TRBV5-5 to TRBJ2-7; D is ambiguous. The CDR3 extends over 13 amino acids. Trimming pared 4 bases from V and 7 bases from J, leaving 15 bases between. Germline V gene data show CDR1 as SGHKS and CDR2 as YYEKEE (reference sequence). The CDR3 loop is CASSLFTATEQYF. CDR3 DNA: TGTGCCAGCAGCCTGTTCACCGCAACAGAGCAGTACTTC.

Details on this clone: Additional DNA sequences in this sample encode the identical CDR3. The chain has TRBV5-4 and TRBJ2-1; D may be TRBD2 (6 bases). Germline CDR1 reads SGHNT; CDR2 reads YYREEE (reference sequence). CDR3 length equals 12 residues. The V end was cut by 0 bases, the J end by 10 bases, with 8 bases between. The CDR3: CASSLGGGEQFF. The CDR3 region has the DNA TGTGCCAGCAGCTTGGGGGGAGGCGAGCAGTTCTTC.

This chain links TRBV2 with TRBJ2-1; D is unclear. V lost 7 bases and J lost 5, with 18 bases in between. CDR3 size: 15 residues. The germline gives CDR1 SNHLY, CDR2 FYNNEI. CDR3 sequence reads: CASTQSGYRDNEQFF. The CDR3 nucleotides read TGTGCCAGCACCCAAAGTGGGTATAGAGACAATGAGCAGTTCTTC.

In regard to this clone: This same CDR3 is encoded by further DNA sequences in the sample. The CDR3 is CASSLAGTSGSYEQYF. The CDR3 coding sequence is TGTGCCAGCAGCTTAGCGGGGACTAGCGGGAGCTACGAGCAGTACTTC. J is TRBJ2-7 and V is TRBV7-9; 14 bases fit TRBD2. Germline V CDR1 and CDR2: SEHNR, FQNEAQ (reference sequence). The V and J ends lost 0 bases and 3 bases, in that order; junction bases with no gene match: 1. This CDR3 has 16 residues.

CDR3 sequence (DNA): TGTGCCAGCAGTGAAAATAGACTAGCGGGAGCGTCCTACGAGCAGTACTTC. It yields the protein CASSENRLAGASYEQYF. This rearrangement joins TRBV6-1 to TRBJ2-7, with TRBD2 matching 12 bases. The CDR3 consists of 17 residues. The junction had 6 bases not matched to a gene; V was cut back by 2 bases and J by 1 base. The germline gives CDR1 MNHNS, CDR2 SASEGT.

The V and J genes are TRBV25-1 and TRBJ1-2, with no clear D. The CDR3 has 14 residues. Germline values: CDR1 MGHDK, CDR2 SYGVNS. The germline V and J ends were trimmed by 1 base and 3 bases, with 9 bases remaining between them. The CDR3 is CASSELTGDYGYTF. The CDR3, as DNA: TGTGCCAGCAGTGAATTGACCGGGGACTATGGCTACACCTTC.

The V gene is TRBV4-1, the J gene TRBJ1-2; unclear D gene. The V end was cut by 4 bases, the J end by 1 base, with 16 bases between. Germline CDR1 MGHRA, CDR2 YSYEKL. The CDR3 totals 16 residues. CDR3 coding DNA: TGCGCCAGCAGCCTCGCCGGCGGGGAGGGTAACTATGGCTACACCTTC. Amino acid sequence: CASSLAGGEGNYGYTF.

The V gene is TRBV25-1, the J gene TRBJ2-2, with 12 bases matching TRBD1. The CDR3 is made up of 17 amino acids. The ends lost 4 bases at V and 6 bases at J; junction bases unmatched: 9. Germline V CDR1 and CDR2: MGHDK, SYGVNS. The CDR3 spells CASSGTGQGAIPGELFF. In DNA, the CDR3 is TGTGCCAGCAGTGGAACGGGACAGGGGGCGATCCCCGGGGAGCTGTTTTTT.

V is TRBV7-9 and J is TRBJ2-3; the match to TRBD2 covers 15 bases. CDR1 is SEHNR and CDR2 is FQNEAQ in the germline V gene (reference sequence). This CDR3 contains 18 residues. V shed 0 bases and J 4 bases; nucleotides not matched to a gene: 5. The CDR3 sequence is CASSLAPGLAGGADTQYF. The CDR3 DNA follows: TGTGCCAGCAGCTTAGCCCCCGGACTAGCGGGGGGGGCAGATACGCAGTATTTT. The entire variable domain, with the rest obtained from reference TRBV7-9 and TRBJ2-3, is as follows: DTGVSQNPRHKITKRGQNVTFRCDPISEHNRLYWYRQTLGQGPEFLTYFQNEAQLEKSRLLSDRFSAERPKGSFSTLEIQRTEQGDSAMYLCASSLAPGLAGGADTQYFGPGTRLTVL.

This clone was picked up one time. CDR3 in DNA: TGTGCCAGCAGTCCAGGGCTGGACACTGAAGCTTTCTTT. Its translation is CASSPGLDTEAFF. This sequence joins TRBV7-6 and TRBJ1-1; a possible D gene is TRBD1 (5 bases). The length of the CDR3 is 13 residues. Trimming cost V 6 bases and J 3 bases, with 11 bases left between them. The V gene's germline CDR1 is SGHVS and CDR2 FNYEAQ.

This chain uses TRBV10-3 with TRBJ2-7, with TRBD2 matching 11 bases. The CDR3 has 18 residues. CDR1 and CDR2 (germline): ENHRY, SYGVKD. V was pared by 3 bases and J by 5 bases, with 15 bases of the junction left unmatched. CDR3 coding DNA: TGTGCCATCAGTGAAGAAATAGCGGGAGGGTCCTATCTTGACGAGCAGTACTTC. This sequence encodes CAISEEIAGGSYLDEQYF.

This chain uses TRBV5-1 with TRBJ2-3, with 10 bases aligning to TRBD1. The CDR3 extends over 18 amino acids. Per the germline V gene, CDR1 is SGHRS and CDR2 is YFSETQ. With V trimmed by 3 bases and J by 1 base, 11 bases remained unmatched. Here the CDR3 DNA reads TGCGCCAGCAGCTCGGAGACCCTAGGACAGGGGGGCACAGATACGCAGTATTTT. Translated, it gives CASSSETLGQGGTDTQYF.

The chain carries TRBV5-6 and TRBJ1-1; unclear D gene. This CDR3 comprises 13 residues. Germline V lookup: CDR1 SGHDT, CDR2 YYEEEE. Trimming cost V 6 bases and J 4 bases, with 13 bases left between them. CDR3 protein: CASTFGVGTEAFF. For the CDR3, the DNA is TGTGCCAGCACCTTCGGGGTAGGCACTGAAGCTTTCTTT.

In its sample, this clone was seen once. The chain recombines TRBV19 with TRBJ1-2, with D unresolved. The V gene lost 2 bases and the J gene lost 4 bases, with 14 bases spanning the gap. This CDR3 region has 15 residues. Germline assignment: CDR1 LNHDA and CDR2 SQIVND (reference sequence). The CDR3 region is CASSINTQSIYGYTF. The CDR3 nucleotides are TGTGCCAGTAGTATAAACACCCAGAGTATCTATGGCTACACCTTC. The variable domain in full, completed from reference TRBV19 and TRBJ1-2, reads DGGITQSPKYLFRKEGQNVTLSCEQNLNHDAMYWYRQDPGQGLRLIYYSQIVNDFQKGDIAEGYSVSREKKESFPLTVTSAQKNPTAFYLCASSINTQSIYGYTFGSGTRLTVV.

With respect to this clone: Other DNA sequences from this sample encode an identical CDR3 as well. The chain combines TRBV28 with TRBJ2-7, with TRBD1 matching 9 bases. Losses at the gene ends were 3 bases for V and 4 bases for J; bases not matched to a gene: 1. CDR1 MDHEN and CDR2 SYDVKM come from the germline V gene. This CDR3 comprises 13 residues. CDR3: CASSLGTGYEQYF. CDR3 DNA sequence: TGTGCCAGCAGTTTGGGGACAGGGTACGAGCAGTACTTC.

V and J are TRBV10-1 and TRBJ2-3; D perhaps matches TRBD2 (6 bases). Germline loops: CDR1 WNHNN, CDR2 SYGVQD (reference sequence). The CDR3 extends over 13 amino acids. V shed 8 bases and J shed 5 bases, with 14 bases lying between them. CDR3 region: CASGDWGQDTQYF. CDR3 nucleotides: TGCGCCAGCGGGGACTGGGGTCAAGATACGCAGTATTTT.

The chain joins TRBV30 to TRBJ2-7; 7 nucleotides align to TRBD1. The germline CDR1 and CDR2 sequences are GTSNPN and SVGIG (reference sequence). This CDR3 spans 15 amino acids. V dropped 0 bases and J dropped 0; count of bases not matched to a gene: 5. CDR3 loop: CAWSVLGGASYEQYF. The DNA of the CDR3 is TGTGCCTGGAGTGTACTAGGGGGCGCCTCCTACGAGCAGTACTTC.

V and J are TRBV10-3 and TRBJ2-6; 8 positions match TRBD1. CDR3 length equals 17 residues. Germline CDR1 ENHRY, CDR2 SYGVKD. The V gene end was trimmed by 6 bases and the J gene end by 0 bases; junction bases not matched to a gene: 7. The CDR3 loop is CAIRGQEENSGANVLTF. CDR3 nucleotides: TGTGCCATCAGGGGACAGGAGGAAAACTCTGGGGCCAACGTCCTGACTTTC.

In regard to this clone: Other DNA sequences from this sample encode an identical CDR3 as well. The CDR3 loop is CASSPQGTSGNTIYF. The CDR3 DNA reads as TGTGCCAGCAGCCCACAGGGAACCTCTGGAAACACCATATATTTT. The genes are TRBV9 and TRBJ1-3; TRBD1 is a possible D gene (6 bases). Between the trimmed V and J ends, which lost 4 bases and 0 bases, there was a span of 11 bases. CDR1 is SGDLS and CDR2 is YYNGEE in the germline V gene. CDR3 length equals 15 residues.

The chain joins TRBV5-6 to TRBJ1-1; D is undetermined. The CDR3 consists of 15 residues. V lost 2 bases to trimming and J lost 6 bases, with 17 bases between them. Germline V gives CDR1 SGHDT, CDR2 YYEEEE. This CDR3 is CASSFLTVGGPEAFF. The CDR3 bases are TGTGCCAGCAGCTTCCTTACAGTCGGTGGGCCTGAAGCTTTCTTT.

As for this clone: The same CDR3 also results from other DNA sequences found in this sample. CDR3 protein: CASSLTGAGANVLTF. DNA for the CDR3: TGTGCCAGCAGTCTAACAGGGGCTGGGGCCAACGTCCTGACTTTC. The chain couples TRBV27 to TRBJ2-6, with 7 bases fitting TRBD1. CDR1 MNHEY and CDR2 SMNVEV come from the germline V gene (reference sequence). The CDR3 extends over 15 amino acids. V lost 5 bases, J lost 2 bases, and 3 bases stayed unmatched.

The V call is TRBV30, the J call TRBJ2-2, with D unclear. V was trimmed by 3 bases and J by 0 bases, leaving 8 bases between them. The V gene's germline CDR1 is GTSNPN and CDR2 SVGIG (reference sequence). The CDR3 is 14 residues long. This CDR3 reads CAWSLGPNTGELFF. The CDR3 DNA reads TGTGCCTGGAGCTTAGGACCGAACACCGGGGAGCTGTTTTTT.

This CDR3 is CASMGGFEAFF. The CDR3 nucleotides read TGTGCCAGCATGGGGGGATTTGAAGCTTTCTTT. J is TRBJ1-1 and V is TRBV19, with D perhaps matching TRBD1 (5 bases). CDR3 length: 11 amino acids. The germline V gene encodes CDR1 LNHDA and CDR2 SQIVND (reference sequence). V lost 9 bases and J lost 7, with 12 bases in between.

This chain connects TRBV2 to TRBJ2-2, with unresolved D. Germline values: CDR1 SNHLY, CDR2 FYNNEI. This CDR3 has 16 amino acids. V was clipped by 2 bases and J by 2 bases, with 12 bases between them. CDR3 sequence: CASSETSNSNTGELFF. The CDR3 coding sequence is TGTGCCAGCAGTGAAACGTCCAACTCAAACACCGGGGAGCTGTTTTTT. Using reference TRBV2 and TRBJ2-2 for the parts outside the CDR3, the full variable domain is EPEVTQTPSHQVTQMGQEVILRCVPISNHLYFYWYRQILGQKVEFLVSFYNNEISEKSEIFDDQFSVERPDGSNFTLKIRSTKLEDSAMYFCASSETSNSNTGELFFGEGSRLTVL.

This chain connects TRBV4-2 to TRBJ2-2; D gene unclear. Trimming took off 4 bases at V and 6 bases at J, with 12 bases between the two ends. The CDR3 extends over 14 amino acids. The V gene's germline CDR1 is LGHNA and CDR2 YNFKEQ. The CDR3 protein is CASSPYSEAGELFF. CDR3 sequence (DNA): TGTGCCAGCAGCCCATATAGTGAGGCCGGGGAGCTGTTTTTT.

The genes are TRBV19 and TRBJ1-1, with D perhaps matching TRBD1 (6 bases). The CDR3 sequence is 15 residues long. CDR1 and CDR2 (germline): LNHDA, SQIVND (reference sequence). V shed 4 bases and J shed 2 bases, with 14 bases lying between them. CDR3 nucleotide sequence: TGTGCCAGTAGTAGTCAAGGGGGGCCCAACACTGAAGCTTTCTTT. This sequence encodes CASSSQGGPNTEAFF.

This clone appeared once. The rearrangement joins TRBV4-1 to TRBJ1-1, with unresolved D. CDR3 length: 12 amino acids. The V gene lost 8 bases and the J gene lost 11 bases, with 18 bases spanning the gap. Germline lookup yields CDR1 MGHRA and CDR2 YSYEKL. CDR3 sequence (DNA): TGCGCCAGCCGTTCGACCGCCTTTGGGGCTTTCTTT. The encoded protein is CASRSTAFGAFF.